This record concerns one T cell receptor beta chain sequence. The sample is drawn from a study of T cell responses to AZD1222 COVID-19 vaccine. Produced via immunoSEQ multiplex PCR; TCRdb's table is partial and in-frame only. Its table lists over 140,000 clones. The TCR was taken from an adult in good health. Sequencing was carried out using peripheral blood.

Here the CDR3 DNA reads TGTGCCAGCAGTCCCGGACAGGGAACCTACGAGCAGTACTTC. This gives the protein CASSPGQGTYEQYF. The chain is built from TRBV28 and TRBJ2-7; 8 positions match TRBD1. Germline V gene lookup returns CDR1 MDHEN and CDR2 SYDVKM. J lost 2 bases, V lost 5 bases, and 5 bases had no gene match. The CDR3 contains 14 residues. The full variable domain, rest sourced from reference TRBV28 and TRBJ2-7, is DVKVTQSSRYLVKRTGEKVFLECVQDMDHENMFWYRQDPGLGLRLIYFSYDVKMKEKGDIPEGYSVSREKKERFSLILESASTNQTSMYLCASSPGQGTYEQYFGPGTRLTVT.